This TCR beta chain was sequenced in a study of T cells in Graves' hyperthyroidism and ophthalmopathy. Study-wide background: Upon initial diagnosis and before any treatment, peripheral blood was collected. Study results and caveats: In the analysis, a 13 V-J model separated ophthalmopathy from stable hyperthyroidism. Most thyroid clonotypes expanded above 0.001 appeared in blood too.

Newly diagnosed patients aged 18 to 65 had hyperthyroidism of under 2 months' duration. Trimming stripped 0 bases from V and 4 bases from J, with 12 bases between. CDR1 is MNHNS and CDR2 is SASEGT in the germline V gene. This CDR3 is 15 amino acids long. The TCR beta CDR3 regions underwent amplification using RNA transcripts as the source. Carried out on the TCR CDR3, a first-round RT-PCR used the HTBI primer set. Each CDR3 protein is one row after TCRdb ran MiXCR on the multiplex PCR reads. Here the sample spans a few hundred thousand distinct CDR3 sequences, 20% being singletons. This clonotype was observed at least ten times. The antigen remains undetermined.

The V call is TRBV6-1, the J call TRBJ1-2, with D hard to call. This TCR derives from a man between 18 and 35 years old with Graves' hyperthyroidism. The sample was blood. CDR3 sequence (DNA): TGTGCCAGCAGTGAAGCGCTAGGACCCAGCTATGGCTACACCTTC. Translating gives CASSEALGPSYGYTF.